This TCR beta chain emerged from a study of T cell clonality in common variable immunodeficiency. Broader study findings: Fewer deletions and N-nucleotide insertions were reportedly seen in common variable immunodeficiency TCR beta sequences.

The length of the CDR3 is 16 residues. Germline V CDR1 and CDR2: SGHRS, YFSETQ. Sequencing input was equivalent genomic DNA from CVID and controls. Clones were read by immunoSEQ multiplex PCR, and TCRdb kept only the in-frame ones, dropping some. The sample has around 50,000 clones, none seen only once. Most patients and controls had Caucasian heritage. There are many counts of this clone. Its specificity is not known. The CDR3 goes on 3 residues after the read ends, and that part is filled in from the germline J gene. The chain has TRBV5-1 and TRBJ2-2, with 8 bases identical to TRBD1. This TCR was recovered from a person between 18 and 70 years old in good health. The source material was peripheral blood mononuclear cells. The CDR3 reads CASSHGQGVGNEKLFF. The CDR3 DNA, read in part, is TGCGCCAGCAGCCACGGACAGGGCGTTGGTAATGAAAAG.